The 19 T cell receptor beta chains given below trace back to one sample, sequenced in a study of CD8 T cells in ankylosing spondylitis. TCRdb independently ran MiXCR on the 5' RACE reads; one entry per CDR3 protein. Of 200,000 to 250,000 distinct CDR3 sequences in the sample, about 7% were seen once. Study results and caveats: In ankylosing spondylitis blood, a motif of about eight highly homologous TCR beta variants appeared characteristic.

No antigen has been identified for these receptors. Sequences were obtained from blood, either unsorted or a sorted T cell fraction (not recorded which). These receptors all stem from a male donor with ankylosing spondylitis.

This clonotype came up a few times. The V and J genes are TRBV7-9 and TRBJ2-7, with TRBD1 as a possible D gene (6 bases). Germline lookup yields CDR1 SEHNR and CDR2 FQNEAQ (reference sequence). V lost 6 bases, J lost 6 bases, and 9 bases lay in between. The CDR3 totals 11 residues. CDR3 DNA sequence: TGTGCCAGCAGAACAGGGATCGAGCAGTACTTC. As protein: CASRTGIEQYF.

The table lists this clonotype with many counts. J is TRBJ1-6 and V is TRBV11-2; no clear D. This CDR3 contains 18 residues. Trimming stripped 5 bases from V and 2 bases from J, with 19 bases between. The germline gives CDR1 SGHAT, CDR2 FQNNGV. The CDR3 DNA reads as TGTGCCAGCAGCACCAGGACGACGGAAGTTACCTATAATTCACCCCTCCACTTT. Protein product: CASSTRTTEVTYNSPLHF.

This clonotype has a handful of counts. This chain connects TRBV20-1 to TRBJ2-1, with 10 nucleotides matching TRBD2. The V and J ends lost 5 bases and 4 bases, in that order; junction bases with no gene match: 5. The CDR3 consists of 14 residues. Germline CDR1 and CDR2: DFQATT and SNEGSKA (reference sequence). CDR3 bases: TGCAGTGCTGGAACTAGCGGGGCTTACAATGAGCAGTTCTTC. Translating gives CSAGTSGAYNEQFF.

This clonotype was detected ten times or more. The chain has TRBV21-1 and TRBJ2-7; TRBD1 was called by the table and not checked on the DNA. TRBV21-1 represents a pseudogene. The CDR3 has 16 amino acids. The CDR3 loop reads CASSKLRGQSTYEQYF. The DNA for the CDR3 is TGTGCCAGCAGCAAATTAAGAGGACAGTCGACTTACGAGCAGTACTTC.

This clonotype was counted ten times or more. V gene TRBV11-2 combines with J gene TRBJ1-1; unclear D gene. The length of the CDR3 is 12 residues. Between the trimmed V and J ends, which lost 1 base and 9 bases, there was a span of 9 bases. Per germline, CDR1 SGHAT and CDR2 FQNNGV. Written as DNA, the CDR3 is TGTGCCAGCAGCTTAGGAGGGTTGAAAGCTTTCTTT. This encodes CASSLGGLKAFF.

This clonotype appeared many times. The rearrangement uses TRBV25-1 and TRBJ2-1; D is unresolved. Germline assignment: CDR1 MGHDK and CDR2 SYGVNS. The CDR3 is 15 amino acids. V dropped 4 bases and J dropped 1 base, with 11 bases sitting between them. Here the CDR3 DNA reads TGTGCCAGCAGTGCCTCCAGAGTTTCCTACAATGAGCAGTTCTTC. It is translated as CASSASRVSYNEQFF.

At least ten counts were recorded for this clonotype. The genes are TRBV5-1 and TRBJ1-1; a weak D match, TRBD1 (6 bases). Germline V gene data show CDR1 as SGHRS and CDR2 as YFSETQ. Trimming left V 0 bases short and J 1 base short, with 19 bases between. The CDR3 runs 18 residues. The DNA for the CDR3 is TGCGCCAGCAGCTTGGCCGGGGCAGGGGATACACCGAACACTGAAGCTTTCTTT. Its protein is CASSLAGAGDTPNTEAFF.

This clonotype was seen more than once but under ten times. J is TRBJ1-4 and V is TRBV7-2; D call uncertain. The V gene lost 4 bases and the J gene lost 5 bases, with 14 bases spanning the gap. Germline loops: CDR1 SGHTA, CDR2 FQGNSA. CDR3 length equals 15 residues. The CDR3 coding sequence is TGTGCCAGCAGCTCCAACGGGGTCCCAAATGAAAAACTGTTTTTT. It codes for CASSSNGVPNEKLFF.

Ten or more counts support this clonotype. The rearrangement joins TRBV14 to TRBJ2-1; no clear D. CDR3 length: 13 amino acids. V was trimmed by 4 bases and J by 4 bases, leaving 8 bases between them. CDR1 and CDR2 from the germline V gene are SGHDN and FVKESK. The CDR3, as DNA: TGTGCCAGCAGCCCGAGTCGGTACAATGAGCAGTTCTTC. Its translation is CASSPSRYNEQFF. The full variable domain, its missing parts supplied by reference TRBV14 and TRBJ2-1, is EAGVTQFPSHSVIEKGQTVTLRCDPISGHDNLYWYRRVMGKEIKFLLHFVKESKQDESGMPNNRFLAERTGGTYSTLKVQPAELEDSGVYFCASSPSRYNEQFFGPGTRLTVL.

This clonotype was observed many times. The rearrangement links TRBV10-3 to TRBJ1-2; D might be TRBD1 (5 bases). CDR1 is ENHRY and CDR2 is SYGVKD in the germline V gene. The CDR3 spans 12 residues. V lost 8 bases and J 4 bases, leaving 11 bases between the germline ends. DNA for the CDR3: TGTGCCATCGGGGGGGTAGGCTATGGCTACACCTTC. It yields the protein CAIGGVGYGYTF.

Note on this clonotype: One end of the junction fails to match germline, which may point to a read error. The V call is TRBV3-1, the J call TRBJ1-4, with TRBD1 as a possible D gene (5 bases). Germline loops: CDR1 LGHDT, CDR2 YNNKEL (reference sequence). The CDR3 has 19 amino acids. The CDR3 nucleotides read TGTGCCAGCAGCCTCCGGACAACCGACCTTGTAGCAACTAATGGAAAACTGTTTTTT. The encoded protein is CASSLRTTDLVATNGKLFF.

The sample holds many counts of this clonotype. This chain joins TRBV12-3 or TRBV12-4 and TRBJ1-1; no definite D call. There are 12 residues in the CDR3. V lost 6 bases to trimming and J lost 7 bases, with 12 bases between them. The CDR3: CASSLLSGEAFF. CDR3 nucleotides: TGTGCCAGCAGCTTATTGAGTGGTGAAGCTTTCTTT.

This clonotype was observed many times. The V call is TRBV4-3, the J call TRBJ2-7; 10 nucleotides align to TRBD1. V shed 6 bases, J shed 5 bases, and the junction held 10 bases outside the gene matches. The CDR3 runs 15 residues. The germline V gene encodes CDR1 LGHNA and CDR2 YSLEER. As DNA, the CDR3 is TGCGCCAGCAGACCCGGGACAGGGGTTTTCCACGAGCAGTACTTC. This sequence encodes CASRPGTGVFHEQYF.

At least ten counts were recorded for this clonotype. The J gene is TRBJ2-7, the V gene TRBV19; tentatively, D is TRBD1 or TRBD2 (5 bases each). This CDR3 contains 14 residues. The V end was cut by 2 bases, the J end by 4 bases, with 12 bases between. CDR1 and CDR2 (germline): LNHDA, SQIVND (reference sequence). The CDR3 bases are TGTGCCAGTAGTATACGGGACGGAAGGTACGAGCAGTACTTC. As protein: CASSIRDGRYEQYF.

This clonotype has a count of ten or more. The J gene is TRBJ2-7, the V gene TRBV27, with D unresolved. Germline CDR1 and CDR2: MNHEY and SMNVEV (reference sequence). This CDR3 region has 13 residues. V shed 5 bases and J shed 5 bases, with 13 bases lying between them. For the CDR3, the DNA is TGTGCCAGCAGTCCCACACGTGTAGACGAGCAGTACTTC. The encoded protein is CASSPTRVDEQYF.

V is TRBV7-2 and J is TRBJ2-7; D not resolved. V was pared by 5 bases and J by 2 bases, with 7 bases between. The CDR3 is made up of 12 amino acids. Per the germline V gene, CDR1 is SGHTA and CDR2 is FQGNSA. The CDR3 DNA sequence: TGTGCCAGCAGCCATGACCCCTACGAGCAGTACTTC. Residues: CASSHDPYEQYF.

Many counts were recorded for this clonotype. The V gene is TRBV10-3, the J gene TRBJ1-6; D ambiguous. Germline-derived CDR1 and CDR2 are ENHRY and SYGVKD. This CDR3 has 15 amino acids. Trimming stripped 5 bases from V and 7 bases from J, with 15 bases between. The CDR3 here is CAISTVGGPNSPLHF. CDR3 in DNA: TGTGCCATCAGTACCGTAGGAGGGCCCAATTCACCCCTCCACTTT.

The V gene is TRBV7-9, the J gene TRBJ2-2; unclear D gene. This CDR3 spans 12 amino acids. V was cut by 6 bases and J by 6 bases, with 8 bases left in between. Germline assignment: CDR1 SEHNR and CDR2 FQNEAQ (reference sequence). The CDR3, as DNA: TGTGCCAGCAGTCACAACGCCGGGGAGCTGTTTTTT. This codes for CASSHNAGELFF.

This clonotype was seen many times. The rearrangement links TRBV27 to TRBJ1-2; TRBD1 matches 12 bases. Germline CDR1 is MNHEY and CDR2 is SMNVEV (reference sequence). With 1 base clipped from V and 3 bases from J, the junction kept 12 bases outside the gene matches. The CDR3 is 19 residues long. The chain's CDR3 is CASSLFPYGTGGFDYGYTF. The DNA of the CDR3 is TGTGCCAGCAGTTTATTTCCCTACGGGACAGGGGGCTTCGACTATGGCTACACCTTC.